The clone carrying this T cell receptor beta chain was counted ten times or more. What it binds is not known. This entry is derived from a study of human T cells and chemical hapten exposure. General study findings and limits: Counts of expanded TCRs (at PT1) showed a positive correlation with patch test score. While controls formed fewer of them, expanded TCRs formed significantly more large CDR3 similarity clusters.

As for time point: patch test 3, about 24 weeks after DPC sensitization. The treatment denotes: therapeutic diphenylcyclopropenone sensitization with weekly scalp DPC. There are 15 residues in the CDR3. Germline assignment: CDR1 SGHTA and CDR2 FQGTGA. V dropped 5 bases and J dropped 2 bases, with 14 bases sitting between them. Authors' analysis steps: A typical sample had 93,000 or so TCRs, with 23,224 to 690,600 overall. One entry per CDR3 protein, called by TCRdb with MiXCR from the RACE reads. The V and J calls and clone size are TCRdb's, not the authors'. Counted here are approximately 50,000 distinct CDR3 sequences, about 10% occurring once; the ten biggest clones make up 16%.

Source: whole blood, taken in connection with sensitization to the hapten diphenylcyclopropenone (DPC). The TCR was taken from a woman aged 40 to 49 with alopecia areata. Some clones in this sample may be carry-over from other donors' samples. This chain joins TRBV7-3 and TRBJ2-3, with D perhaps TRBD2 (7 bases). CDR3 sequence reads: CASSPSGDNTDTQYF. CDR3 DNA: TGTGCCAGCAGCCCGAGCGGGGACAACACAGATACGCAGTATTTT.